What follows are 30 T cell receptor beta chains derived from one specimen sequenced in a study of blood T cell repertoires in COVID-19. Repertoires were generated with immunoSEQ multiplex PCR, while TCRdb's copy carries only in-frame clones and drops some. This table holds about 120,000 clones, about four fifths found once. Sequences were obtained from peripheral blood. These TCRs come from a man aged 55 to 70 with active or convalescent COVID-19.

The chain carries TRBV2 and TRBJ2-5; D is perhaps TRBD2 (6 bases). Trimming cost V 3 bases and J 2 bases, with 10 bases left between them. The CDR3 covers 14 residues. The germline V gene encodes CDR1 SNHLY and CDR2 FYNNEI. CDR3 coding DNA: TGTGCCAGCAGTGATTTGCTAGCGCAAGAGACCCAGTACTTC. It specifies CASSDLLAQETQYF.

The chain is built from TRBV30 and TRBJ2-7, with TRBD2 identical over 8 bases. J was trimmed by 5 bases and V by 3 bases; bases with no gene match: 12. Per the germline V gene, CDR1 is GTSNPN and CDR2 is SVGIG (reference sequence). CDR3 length equals 15 residues. CDR3: CAWSDFSGMQNEQYF. The CDR3 nucleotides read TGTGCCTGGAGCGATTTTAGCGGGATGCAGAACGAGCAGTACTTC.

The chain combines TRBV11-1 with TRBJ2-5; TRBD1 matches 9 bases. V was clipped by 5 bases and J by 4 bases; unmatched bases: 5. Germline V gives CDR1 SGHAT, CDR2 FQDESV (reference sequence). This CDR3 spans 14 amino acids. The CDR3 DNA reads as TGTGCCAGCAGCGTTAACAGGGGGCGAGAGACCCAGTACTTC. Protein sequence: CASSVNRGRETQYF.

The V gene is TRBV7-2, the J gene TRBJ1-5; TRBD1 matches at 9 bases. The CDR3 contains 15 residues. The V segment lost 1 base and the J segment 4 bases; nucleotides outside the gene matches: 2. Germline loops: CDR1 SGHTA, CDR2 FQGNSA. CDR3 loop: CASSLEGQGNQPQHF. The DNA for the CDR3 is TGTGCCAGCAGCTTAGAGGGACAGGGAAATCAGCCCCAGCATTTT. The full variable domain, rest sourced from reference TRBV7-2 and TRBJ1-5, is GAGVSQSPSNKVTEKGKDVELRCDPISGHTALYWYRQSLGQGLEFLIYFQGNSAPDKSGLPSDRFSAERTGGSVSTLTIQRTQQEDSAVYLCASSLEGQGNQPQHFGDGTRLSIL.

The chain combines TRBV7-3 with TRBJ2-1, with 15 bases identical to TRBD2. The length of the CDR3 is 17 residues. J gave up 8 bases and V 5 bases, and 10 bases lay outside the gene matches. Germline V lookup: CDR1 SGHTA, CDR2 FQGTGA. CDR3 sequence reads: CASSVIPGTSGRHEQFF. CDR3 in DNA: TGTGCCAGCAGCGTCATACCCGGGACTAGCGGGAGGCATGAGCAGTTCTTC.

The chain links TRBV4-1 to TRBJ2-2; D gene uncertain. Trimming shortened V by 5 bases and J by 2 bases, and 9 bases separated the two germline ends. Looked up from germline, CDR1 is MGHRA and CDR2 is YSYEKL. The CDR3 is made up of 14 amino acids. This CDR3 is CASSVTPNTGELFF. The CDR3 DNA reads as TGCGCCAGCAGCGTAACACCTAACACCGGGGAGCTGTTTTTT.

This clone was recorded only once. V and J are TRBV20-1 and TRBJ2-1; TRBD2 matches at 11 bases. The CDR3 is made up of 13 amino acids. V shed 3 bases, J shed 12 bases, and the junction held 7 bases outside the gene matches. Germline V gene sequence: CDR1 DFQATT, CDR2 SNEGSKA (reference sequence). CDR3 in amino acids: CSASSSGRRRQFF. For the CDR3, the DNA is TGCAGTGCTAGTTCTAGCGGGAGGAGGCGGCAGTTCTTC.

J is TRBJ1-3 and V is TRBV9; D is unclear. The germline CDR1 and CDR2 sequences are SGDLS and YYNGEE. V was clipped by 0 bases and J by 0 bases, with 10 bases between them. The CDR3 is 16 residues long. The CDR3 DNA sequence: TGTGCCAGCAGCGTAGCTGGGGAGGGCTCTGGAAACACCATATATTTT. Translating gives CASSVAGEGSGNTIYF.

This clone was counted only a few times. The chain carries TRBV21-1 and TRBJ1-5; no DNA check was done on the table's D call, TRBD1. TRBV21-1 constitutes a pseudogene. This CDR3 has 16 residues. CDR3 residues: CASSNVGPYFYQPQHF. The CDR3, as DNA: TGTGCCAGCAGCAACGTGGGGCCGTATTTCTATCAGCCCCAGCATTTT.

The sample holds a few counts of this clone. The chain combines TRBV19 with TRBJ1-1; TRBD1 might be the D (5 bases). Trimming cost V 5 bases and J 3 bases, with 13 bases left between them. The CDR3 consists of 14 residues. Looked up from germline, CDR1 is LNHDA and CDR2 is SQIVND (reference sequence). The CDR3 coding sequence is TGTGCCAGTAGTGTTCAAGGGGACTACACTGAAGCTTTCTTT. Its protein product is CASSVQGDYTEAFF. The full variable domain, completed using reference TRBV19 and TRBJ1-1, is DGGITQSPKYLFRKEGQNVTLSCEQNLNHDAMYWYRQDPGQGLRLIYYSQIVNDFQKGDIAEGYSVSREKKESFPLTVTSAQKNPTAFYLCASSVQGDYTEAFFGQGTRLTVV.

The rearrangement joins TRBV28 to TRBJ1-6, with D tentatively TRBD1 (5 bases). Trimming stripped 7 bases from V and 6 bases from J, with 16 bases between. From germline, CDR1 is MDHEN and CDR2 SYDVKM. The CDR3 extends over 15 amino acids. Here the CDR3 DNA reads TGTGCCAGCAATCCACGGGGGGGAGGTAATTCACCCCTCCACTTT. This translates into CASNPRGGGNSPLHF.

This rearrangement joins TRBV3-1 (or the pseudogene TRBV3-2) to TRBJ1-3; TRBD1 agrees at 7 bases. J lost 0 bases, V lost 6 bases, and 8 bases had no gene match. The germline gives CDR1 LGHDT, CDR2 YNNKEL (reference sequence). This CDR3 has 16 amino acids. The CDR3: CASSYLSGGSGNTIYF. The DNA for the CDR3 is TGTGCCAGCAGTTACCTATCAGGGGGCTCTGGAAACACCATATATTTT.

This clone was detected only once. V gene TRBV7-2 combines with J gene TRBJ2-5; 11 nucleotides align to TRBD2. J lost 5 bases, V lost 3 bases, and 5 bases had no gene match. Per germline, CDR1 SGHTA and CDR2 FQGNSA. The CDR3 spans 15 residues. The CDR3 region has the DNA TGTGCCAGCAGCTTTAGCGGGAGGGTGTTTGAGACCCAGTACTTC. It specifies CASSFSGRVFETQYF.

The rearrangement joins TRBV7-3 to TRBJ2-7; D perhaps matches TRBD1 (7 bases). This CDR3 comprises 15 residues. Germline-derived CDR1 and CDR2 are SGHTA and FQGTGA. V lost 4 bases to trimming and J lost 5 bases, with 18 bases between them. CDR3 DNA sequence: TGTGCCAGCAGCTCCGGGGGAAGAACAGGGGACGAGCAGTACTTC. It encodes CASSSGGRTGDEQYF. Full variable domain (outside the CDR3, taken from reference TRBV7-3 and TRBJ2-7): GAGVSQTPSNKVTEKGKYVELRCDPISGHTALYWYRQSLGQGPEFLIYFQGTGAADDSGLPNDRFFAVRPEGSVSTLKIQRTERGDSAVYLCASSSGGRTGDEQYFGPGTRLTVT.

The CDR3 DNA sequence: TGTGCCAGCAATAAACCGGGACAGGGAGGGGGAGAGACCCAGTACTTC. Protein sequence: CASNKPGQGGGETQYF. The chain couples TRBV28 to TRBJ2-5; TRBD1 matches at 9 bases. Losses at the gene ends were 7 bases for V and 4 bases for J; bases not matched to a gene: 13. The germline V gene has CDR1 MDHEN and CDR2 SYDVKM. The CDR3 spans 16 residues.

The chain carries TRBV6-2 or TRBV6-3 and TRBJ2-7, with a weak D call TRBD2 (5 bases). The CDR3 spans 12 residues. Per germline, CDR1 MNHEY and CDR2 SVGEGT. The V end was cut by 6 bases, the J end by 4 bases, with 10 bases between. CDR3 residues: CASSPTTYEQYF. The CDR3 bases are TGTGCCAGCAGCCCGACTACGTACGAGCAGTACTTC.

This rearrangement joins TRBV7-9 to TRBJ2-7; 9 nucleotides line up with TRBD2. The CDR3 length is 17 residues. The ends lost 0 bases at V and 7 bases at J; junction bases unmatched: 13. Germline CDR1 reads SEHNR; CDR2 reads FQNEAQ (reference sequence). The CDR3 coding sequence is TGTGCCAGCAGCTTAGCTGCGGGAGGGGCCCTTCCGAGTGAGCAGTACTTC. As protein: CASSLAAGGALPSEQYF.

The gene calls are TRBV7-3 and TRBJ2-1; 10 bases fit TRBD2. CDR1 is SGHTA, CDR2 FQGTGA, per germline. V lost 4 bases and J lost 4; bases outside the gene matches: 7. CDR3 length: 16 residues. In DNA, the CDR3 is TGTGCCAGCAGCTCGCCTCTAGCGGGAGAGTACAATGAGCAGTTCTTC. Translating it yields CASSSPLAGEYNEQFF.

The V and J genes are TRBV4-1 and TRBJ2-7; D is possibly TRBD2 (6 bases). Trimming left V 4 bases short and J 0 bases short, with 16 bases between. CDR1 is MGHRA and CDR2 is YSYEKL in the germline V gene. The CDR3 covers 16 residues. The CDR3 sequence: CASSPRGLATSYEQYF. For the CDR3, the DNA is TGCGCCAGCAGCCCGAGGGGACTCGCAACCTCCTACGAGCAGTACTTC.

This clone was seen only a few times. V gene TRBV27 combines with J gene TRBJ1-5, with D unclear. V shed 3 bases and J shed 2 bases, with 14 bases lying between them. The germline gives CDR1 MNHEY, CDR2 SMNVEV (reference sequence). The CDR3 runs 16 residues. The CDR3 DNA is TGTGCCAGCAGTTTCAGACCCCCGAGGGGCAATCAGCCCCAGCATTTT. Protein: CASSFRPPRGNQPQHF.

This clone has a handful of counts. The chain combines TRBV19 with TRBJ1-1; the D gene is possibly TRBD1 (6 bases). Between the trimmed V and J ends, which lost 2 bases and 6 bases, there was a span of 25 bases. Germline CDR1 is LNHDA and CDR2 is SQIVND (reference sequence). This CDR3 has 18 amino acids. CDR3 protein: CASSINIRRDRSGAEAFF. CDR3 nucleotide sequence: TGTGCCAGTAGTATAAATATCAGGAGAGACAGGTCTGGCGCTGAAGCTTTCTTT.

The V and J genes are TRBV9 and TRBJ1-5; D is unresolved. This CDR3 is 13 amino acids long. Germline CDR1 SGDLS, CDR2 YYNGEE. Trimming removed 3 bases from V and 7 bases from J, with 11 bases in between. CDR3 DNA: TGTGCCAGCAGCGCGGCAGGTTTACAGCCCCAGCATTTT. Translation gives CASSAAGLQPQHF.

The chain has TRBV5-6 and TRBJ2-1; TRBD2 matches 14 bases. V shed 4 bases, J shed 9 bases, and the junction held 9 bases outside the gene matches. This CDR3 has 16 amino acids. Germline V gene sequence: CDR1 SGHDT, CDR2 YYEEEE. The DNA for the CDR3 is TGTGCCAGCAGCCCGACGTCGACTAGCGGGAGGGGTGAGCAGTTCTTC. It specifies CASSPTSTSGRGEQFF.

The J gene is TRBJ1-3, the V gene TRBV7-9; tentative D call: TRBD1 (6 bases). Germline V gene data show CDR1 as SEHNR and CDR2 as FQNEAQ (reference sequence). This CDR3 spans 16 amino acids. The V gene lost 5 bases and the J gene lost 4 bases, with 18 bases spanning the gap. CDR3 protein: CASSRPDSPLGNTIYF. DNA for the CDR3: TGTGCCAGCAGCAGACCGGACAGTCCCCTCGGAAACACCATATATTTT. The full variable domain, rest sourced from reference TRBV7-9 and TRBJ1-3, is DTGVSQNPRHKITKRGQNVTFRCDPISEHNRLYWYRQTLGQGPEFLTYFQNEAQLEKSRLLSDRFSAERPKGSFSTLEIQRTEQGDSAMYLCASSRPDSPLGNTIYFGEGSWLTVV.

V and J are TRBV20-1 and TRBJ2-5; D remains ambiguous. V gave up 8 bases and J gave up 5 bases, with 12 bases separating them. Germline CDR1 is DFQATT and CDR2 is SNEGSKA (reference sequence). CDR3 length: 11 amino acids. CDR3 bases: TGCAGTCCTTTAAACGAGGAGACCCAGTACTTC. It is translated as CSPLNEETQYF.

The chain carries TRBV28 and TRBJ2-5; weak D call: TRBD2 (6 bases). CDR1 MDHEN and CDR2 SYDVKM come from the germline V gene. V lost 6 bases to trimming and J lost 5 bases, with 13 bases between them. The CDR3 is 13 residues long. CDR3 protein: CASSRGTWETQYF. The CDR3 DNA is TGTGCCAGCAGCCGAGGGACTTGGGAGACCCAGTACTTC.

J is TRBJ2-2 and V is TRBV4-3; TRBD1 might be the D (5 bases). The CDR3 is made up of 15 amino acids. Germline V gene data show CDR1 as LGHNA and CDR2 as YSLEER. V lost 2 bases and J 1 base, leaving 8 bases between the germline ends. CDR3 coding DNA: TGCGCCAGCAGCCAACAAACAGGGAACACCGGGGAGCTGTTTTTT. This gives the protein CASSQQTGNTGELFF.

The V call is TRBV20-1, the J call TRBJ1-5, with TRBD1 as a possible D gene (5 bases). The germline V gene has CDR1 DFQATT and CDR2 SNEGSKA (reference sequence). The V end lost 6 bases, the J end lost 4 bases, and 16 bases lay between the germline ends. This CDR3 has 14 residues. CDR3 in DNA: TGCAGTGCCAGTATGGGGGAGGGGAATCAGCCCCAGCATTTT. Protein: CSASMGEGNQPQHF.

The chain couples TRBV27 to TRBJ2-7, with D perhaps matching TRBD2 (5 bases). Germline CDR1 reads MNHEY; CDR2 reads SMNVEV (reference sequence). The V gene lost 5 bases and the J gene lost 2 bases, with 19 bases spanning the gap. This CDR3 has 16 amino acids. The CDR3 coding sequence is TGTGCCAGCAGTGCCCCCGGAGGCCGACTTACCTACGAGCAGTACTTC. This translates into CASSAPGGRLTYEQYF.

The V call is TRBV5-4, the J call TRBJ1-2; TRBD1 agrees at 7 bases. This CDR3 comprises 13 residues. Germline trimming cut 5 bases from V and 8 bases from J; bases unmatched to any gene: 9. Germline V lookup: CDR1 SGHNT, CDR2 YYREEE (reference sequence). Written as DNA, the CDR3 is TGTGCCAGCAGTGAGGACAGGAACCACGGCTACACCTTC. Translated, it gives CASSEDRNHGYTF.